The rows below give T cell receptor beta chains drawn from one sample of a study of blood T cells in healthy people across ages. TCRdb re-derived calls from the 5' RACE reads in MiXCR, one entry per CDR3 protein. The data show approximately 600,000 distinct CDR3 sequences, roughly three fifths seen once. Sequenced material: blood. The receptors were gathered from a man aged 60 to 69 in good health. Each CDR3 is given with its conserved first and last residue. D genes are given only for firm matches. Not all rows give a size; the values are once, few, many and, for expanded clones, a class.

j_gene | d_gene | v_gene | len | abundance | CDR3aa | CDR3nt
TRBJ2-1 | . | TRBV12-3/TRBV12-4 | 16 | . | CASRRRPSSQGNEQFF | TGTGCCAGCAGGCGACGCCCTAGTAGCCAAGGCAATGAGCAGTTCTTC
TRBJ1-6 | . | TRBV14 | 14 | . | CASSQFKGSSPLHF | TGTGCCAGCAGCCAGTTTAAGGGGAGTTCACCCCTCCACTTT
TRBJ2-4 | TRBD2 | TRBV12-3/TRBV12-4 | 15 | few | CASRMTSGGWDIQYF | TGTGCCAGCAGGATGACTAGCGGGGGATGGGACATTCAGTACTTC
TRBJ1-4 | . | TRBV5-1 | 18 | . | CASSWTPAGKGINEKLFF | TGCGCCAGCAGCTGGACCCCGGCAGGCAAGGGGATTAATGAAAAACTGTTTTTT
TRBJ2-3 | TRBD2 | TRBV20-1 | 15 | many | CSASDPSGATDTQYF | TGCAGTGCTAGTGATCCTAGCGGGGCCACAGATACGCAGTATTTT
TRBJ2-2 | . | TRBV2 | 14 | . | CASSKTGNTGELFF | TGTGCCAGCAGTAAGACAGGGAACACCGGGGAGCTGTTTTTT
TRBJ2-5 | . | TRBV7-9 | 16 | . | CATQMPLGRGQETQYF | TGTGCCACCCAAATGCCCTTAGGTCGGGGTCAAGAGACCCAGTACTTC
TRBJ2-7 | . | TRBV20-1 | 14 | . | CSANGRPGSHEQYF | TGCAGTGCTAACGGACGACCTGGTTCCCACGAGCAGTACTTC
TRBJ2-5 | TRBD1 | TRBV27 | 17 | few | CASSLLGMGQGFGEQYF | TGTGCCAGCAGTTTATTAGGGATGGGACAGGGATTCGGTGAGCAGTACTTC
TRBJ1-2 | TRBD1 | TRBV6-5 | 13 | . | CASSYGQGGSYTF | TGTGCCAGCAGTTACGGACAGGGCGGAAGCTACACCTTC
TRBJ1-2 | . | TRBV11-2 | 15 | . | CASSPYSAIPYGYTF | TGTGCCAGCAGCCCGTACAGCGCTATACCCTATGGCTACACCTTC